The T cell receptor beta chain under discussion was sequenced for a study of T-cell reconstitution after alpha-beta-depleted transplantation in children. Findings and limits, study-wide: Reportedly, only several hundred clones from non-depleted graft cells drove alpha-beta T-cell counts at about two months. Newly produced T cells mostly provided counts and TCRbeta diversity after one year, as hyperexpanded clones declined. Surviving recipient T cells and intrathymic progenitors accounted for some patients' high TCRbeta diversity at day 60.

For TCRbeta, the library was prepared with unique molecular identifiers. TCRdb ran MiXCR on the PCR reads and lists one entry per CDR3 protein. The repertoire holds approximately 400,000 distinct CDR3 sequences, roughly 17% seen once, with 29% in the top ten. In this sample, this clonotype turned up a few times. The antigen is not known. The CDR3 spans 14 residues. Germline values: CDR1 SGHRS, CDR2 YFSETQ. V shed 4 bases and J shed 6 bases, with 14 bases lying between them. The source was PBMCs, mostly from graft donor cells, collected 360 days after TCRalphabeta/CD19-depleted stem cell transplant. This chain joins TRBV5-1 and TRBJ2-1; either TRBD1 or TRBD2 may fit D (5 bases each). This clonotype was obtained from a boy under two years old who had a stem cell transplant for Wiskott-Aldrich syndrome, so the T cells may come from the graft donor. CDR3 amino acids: CASSGIVGVNEQFF. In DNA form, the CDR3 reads TGCGCCAGCAGCGGGATAGTGGGGGTCAATGAGCAGTTCTTC.